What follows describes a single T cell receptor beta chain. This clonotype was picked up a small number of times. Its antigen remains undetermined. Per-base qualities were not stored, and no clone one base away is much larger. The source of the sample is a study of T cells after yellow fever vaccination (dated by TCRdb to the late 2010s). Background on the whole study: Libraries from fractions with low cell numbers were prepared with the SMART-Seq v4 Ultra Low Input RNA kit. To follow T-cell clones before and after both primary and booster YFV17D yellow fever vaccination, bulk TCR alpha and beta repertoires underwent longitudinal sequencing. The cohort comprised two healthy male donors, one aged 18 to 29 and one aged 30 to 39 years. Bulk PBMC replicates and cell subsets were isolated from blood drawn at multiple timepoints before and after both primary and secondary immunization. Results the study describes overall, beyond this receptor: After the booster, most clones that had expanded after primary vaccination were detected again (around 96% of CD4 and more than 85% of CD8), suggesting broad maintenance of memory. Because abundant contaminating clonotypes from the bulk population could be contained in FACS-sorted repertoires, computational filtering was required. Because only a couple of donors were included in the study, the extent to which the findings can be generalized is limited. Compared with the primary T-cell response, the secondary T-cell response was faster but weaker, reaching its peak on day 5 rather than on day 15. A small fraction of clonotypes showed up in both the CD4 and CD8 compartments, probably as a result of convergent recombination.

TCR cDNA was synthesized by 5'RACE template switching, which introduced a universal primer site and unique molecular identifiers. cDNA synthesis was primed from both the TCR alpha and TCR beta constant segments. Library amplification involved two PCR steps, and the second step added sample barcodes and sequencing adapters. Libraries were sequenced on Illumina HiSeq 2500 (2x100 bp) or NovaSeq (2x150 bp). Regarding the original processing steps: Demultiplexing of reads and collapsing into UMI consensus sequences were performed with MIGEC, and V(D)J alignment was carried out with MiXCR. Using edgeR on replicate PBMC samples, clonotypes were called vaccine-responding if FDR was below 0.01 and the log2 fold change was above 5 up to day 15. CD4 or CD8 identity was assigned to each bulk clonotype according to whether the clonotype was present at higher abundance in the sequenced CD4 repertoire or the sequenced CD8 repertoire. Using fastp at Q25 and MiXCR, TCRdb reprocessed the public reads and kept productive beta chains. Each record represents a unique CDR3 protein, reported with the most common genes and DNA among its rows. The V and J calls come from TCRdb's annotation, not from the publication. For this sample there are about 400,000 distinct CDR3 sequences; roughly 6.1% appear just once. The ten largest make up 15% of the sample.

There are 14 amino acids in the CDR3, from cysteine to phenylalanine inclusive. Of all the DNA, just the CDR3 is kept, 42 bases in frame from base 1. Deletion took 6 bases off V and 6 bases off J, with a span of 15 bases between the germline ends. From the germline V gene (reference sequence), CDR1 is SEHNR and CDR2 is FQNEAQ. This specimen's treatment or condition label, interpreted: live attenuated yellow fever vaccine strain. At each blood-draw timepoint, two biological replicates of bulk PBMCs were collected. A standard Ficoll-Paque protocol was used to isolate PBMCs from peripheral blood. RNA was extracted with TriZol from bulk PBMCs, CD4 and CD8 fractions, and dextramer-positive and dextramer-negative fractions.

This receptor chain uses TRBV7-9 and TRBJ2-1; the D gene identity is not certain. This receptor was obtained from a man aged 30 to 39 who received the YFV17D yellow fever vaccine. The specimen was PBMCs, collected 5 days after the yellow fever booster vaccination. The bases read TGTGCCAGCAGTCTTACGCTGGGGATCAATGAGCAGTTCTTC. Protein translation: CASSLTLGINEQFF.